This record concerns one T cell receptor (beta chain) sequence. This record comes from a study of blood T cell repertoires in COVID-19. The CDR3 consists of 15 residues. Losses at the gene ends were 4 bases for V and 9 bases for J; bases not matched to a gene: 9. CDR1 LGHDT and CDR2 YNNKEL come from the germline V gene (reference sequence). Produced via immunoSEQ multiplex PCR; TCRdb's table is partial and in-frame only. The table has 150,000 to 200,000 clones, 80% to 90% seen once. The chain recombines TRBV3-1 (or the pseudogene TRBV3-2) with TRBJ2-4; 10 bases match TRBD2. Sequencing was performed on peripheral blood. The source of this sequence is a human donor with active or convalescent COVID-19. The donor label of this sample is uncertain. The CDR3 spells CASSLPGLARLIQYF. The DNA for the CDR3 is TGTGCCAGCAGCCTACCGGGACTAGCGAGACTCATTCAGTACTTC.